Presented here are 12 T cell receptor beta chains from one specimen sequenced in a study of glioma-infiltrating T cells. Using RNA template, CDR3s of TCR alpha and beta were amplified with iRepertoire arm-PCR. Each CDR3 protein gets one entry after TCRdb re-called the multiplex PCR reads with MiXCR. This table holds approximately 400,000 distinct CDR3 sequences, about 40% found once. Sequencing was done on a sample of glioma tissue, nonneoplastic brain tissue, or PBMCs (not recorded which). The receptors come from a human donor with low-grade glioma or glioblastoma, undergoing nonglioma brain surgery, or in good health (not recorded which).

The chain carries TRBV7-2 and TRBJ1-5, with D unclear. The CDR3 is 14 amino acids. With 5 bases removed from V and 12 bases from J, the gap between germline ends came to 20 bases. Germline CDR1 and CDR2: SGHTA and FQGNSA. The CDR3 loop reads CASSRRWVAISQHF. The CDR3 region has the DNA TGTGCCAGCAGCCGACGGTGGGTAGCAATCAGCCAGCATTTT.

In its sample, this clonotype was seen once. Lacking the conserved final phenylalanine or tryptophan, this CDR3 likely reflects a read error. The chain recombines TRBV25-1 with TRBJ2-1, with TRBD2 matching 10 bases. In germline, CDR1 is MGHDK, CDR2 SYGVNS. This CDR3 has 15 amino acids. Losses at the gene ends were 8 bases for V and 0 bases for J; bases not matched to a gene: 4. Written as DNA, the CDR3 is TGTGCCAGCGTGGCTAGCGGGAGCTCCTACAATGAGCAGTTCCTC. Protein product: CASVASGSSYNEQFL.

The chain links TRBV2 to TRBJ2-3, with 10 bases identical to TRBD2. Germline values: CDR1 SNHLY, CDR2 FYNNEI. J was trimmed by 0 bases and V by 6 bases; bases with no gene match: 6. The CDR3 contains 16 residues. In nucleotides, the CDR3 is TGTGCCAGCAGCTCATATAGCGGGAGGAGCACAGATACGCAGTATTTT. It codes for CASSSYSGRSTDTQYF. Using reference TRBV2 and TRBJ2-3 for the parts outside the CDR3, the full variable domain is EPEVTQTPSHQVTQMGQEVILRCVPISNHLYFYWYRQILGQKVEFLVSFYNNEISEKSEIFDDQFSVERPDGSNFTLKIRSTKLEDSAMYFCASSSYSGRSTDTQYFGPGTRLTVL.

Comments on this clonotype: This may be a read error, as it is one base from a much larger clone. V and J are TRBV6-5 and TRBJ2-3, with TRBD2 matching over 8 bases. The CDR3 spans 17 residues. In germline, CDR1 is MNHEY, CDR2 SVGAGI. V trimming: 2 bases; J trimming: 0 bases; junction bases outside the gene matches: 7. CDR3 DNA: TGTGCCAGCAGTTACACTGCAACTAGCGGAAGCACAGATACGCAGTATTTT. Its translation is CASSYTATSGSTDTQYF.

The sample holds a few counts of this clonotype. V is TRBV6-2 or TRBV6-3 and J is TRBJ2-7; 7 nucleotides match TRBD1. The CDR3 has 13 amino acids. Germline V gives CDR1 MNHEY, CDR2 SVGEGT. J gave up 4 bases and V 5 bases, and 5 bases lay outside the gene matches. The CDR3 DNA is TGTGCCAGCAGTCGACAGGGAAGGTACGAGCAGTACTTC. Translating gives CASSRQGRYEQYF.

This clonotype was observed a few times. The chain employs TRBV29-1 and TRBJ2-7; D perhaps matches TRBD1 (5 bases). The CDR3 length is 13 residues. Looked up from germline, CDR1 is SQVTM and CDR2 is ANQGSEA. The V end lost 3 bases, the J end lost 0 bases, and 9 bases lay between the germline ends. CDR3 nucleotide sequence: TGCAGCGTTGATAAAACAGGCTCCTACGAGCAGTACTTC. Amino acids: CSVDKTGSYEQYF.

This clonotype has more than one count but fewer than ten. The gene calls are TRBV3-1 and TRBJ2-1, with 11 bases that match TRBD2. The length of the CDR3 is 15 residues. Germline CDR1 reads LGHDT; CDR2 reads YNNKEL (reference sequence). With 5 bases clipped from V and 7 bases from J, the junction kept 7 bases outside the gene matches. This chain's CDR3 is CASSLAGGSENEQFF. The DNA of the CDR3 is TGTGCCAGCAGCTTAGCGGGAGGGAGTGAGAATGAGCAGTTCTTC.

The chain carries TRBV5-1 and TRBJ1-1, with 7 bases fitting TRBD1. The CDR3 consists of 13 residues. J lost 2 bases, V lost 4 bases, and 2 bases had no gene match. Germline CDR1 is SGHRS and CDR2 is YFSETQ. The CDR3 region is CASSGTANTEAFF. The CDR3 coding sequence is TGCGCCAGCAGCGGGACAGCAAACACTGAAGCTTTCTTT.

Only one count was recorded for this clonotype. In this CDR3 the conserved last residue, phenylalanine or tryptophan, is missing, so a read error is likely. This chain links TRBV24-1 with TRBJ2-1; TRBD1 or TRBD2 may be the D gene (5 bases each). Per germline, CDR1 KGHDR and CDR2 SFDVKD. The CDR3 spans 14 residues. Deletions cut 3 bases from V and 7 bases from J, with 12 bases between. The CDR3 DNA reads as TGTGCCACCAGTGATCGAGGGGCGTGGAATGAGCAGTTCCTC. Amino acids: CATSDRGAWNEQFL.

The genes are TRBV7-2 and TRBJ2-7, with TRBD1 matching 8 bases. This CDR3 region has 19 residues. V trimming: 5 bases; J trimming: 1 base; junction bases outside the gene matches: 19. Looked up from germline, CDR1 is SGHTA and CDR2 is FQGNSA. As DNA, the CDR3 is TGTGCCAGCAGCCCATCTGTGGGTGTGGGGACAGGACCATCCTACGAGCAGTACTTC. Its protein is CASSPSVGVGTGPSYEQYF.

Details on this clonotype: This may stem from a read error, because a much larger clone lies one nucleotide away. The V gene is TRBV20-1, the J gene TRBJ2-3, with 8 bases matching TRBD2. The length of the CDR3 is 14 residues. The V segment lost 1 base and the J segment 6 bases; nucleotides outside the gene matches: 6. Per germline, CDR1 DFQATT and CDR2 SNEGSKA (reference sequence). The chain's CDR3 is CSARGAGEVDTQYF. Here the CDR3 DNA reads TGCAGTGCTAGAGGAGCGGGAGAGGTTGATACGCAGTATTTT.

This chain links TRBV6-2 or TRBV6-3 with TRBJ2-1, with a weak D call TRBD2 (6 bases). Germline-derived CDR1 and CDR2 are MNHEY and SVGEGT. V dropped 4 bases and J dropped 10 bases, with 14 bases sitting between them. There are 13 residues in the CDR3. Here the CDR3 reads CASSSGGTYEQFF. CDR3 nucleotides: TGTGCCAGCAGTTCCGGGGGAACCTACGAGCAGTTCTTC.